This TCR beta chain was identified in a study of T-cell reconstitution after alpha-beta-depleted transplantation in children. The TCRbeta library incorporated unique molecular identifiers. TCRdb called the PCR reads again in MiXCR, with one record for every CDR3 protein. The sample lists around 96,000 distinct CDR3 sequences; 12% were seen once. There are many counts of this clonotype. Germline V gene lookup returns CDR1 MNHEY and CDR2 SMNVEV (reference sequence). V dropped 2 bases and J dropped 3 bases, with 14 bases sitting between them. CDR3 length equals 15 residues. The TCR originated in a human donor who donated a stem cell graft to a child with inherited bone marrow failure. V gene TRBV27 combines with J gene TRBJ2-7, with D hard to call. This specimen consisted of PBMCs from the stem cell graft donor, obtained from the stem cell graft. This chain's CDR3 is CASSLTGQALYEQYF. CDR3 DNA: TGTGCCAGCAGTTTAACCGGGCAGGCCCTCTACGAGCAGTACTTC.